One T cell receptor (beta chain) is described in this entry. Time point of the sample: sample taken at primary tumor resection. Researchers sequenced whole RNA taken from tumor, nontumor lung or frozen PBMC without sorting. The sample is drawn from a study of spatial heterogeneity in lung cancer. This CDR3 has 14 amino acids. V lost 1 base, J lost 8 bases, and 14 bases lay in between. Germline CDR1 reads SGHTA; CDR2 reads FQGNSA. Every TCR cDNA molecule bore a unique molecular identifier. One entry per CDR3 protein results from TCRdb running MiXCR on the 5' RACE reads. The sample holds tens of thousands of distinct CDR3 sequences, 10% to 15% seen once.

The sequence was obtained from a male donor with early-stage non-small cell lung cancer. The sequenced sample was PBMCs, obtained at surgery. The V gene is TRBV7-2, the J gene TRBJ1-2, with D possibly being TRBD1 (5 bases). This chain's CDR3 is CASSLGQGPRGYTF. Written as DNA, the CDR3 is TGTGCCAGCAGCTTAGGGCAGGGACCCCGAGGCTACACCTTC.